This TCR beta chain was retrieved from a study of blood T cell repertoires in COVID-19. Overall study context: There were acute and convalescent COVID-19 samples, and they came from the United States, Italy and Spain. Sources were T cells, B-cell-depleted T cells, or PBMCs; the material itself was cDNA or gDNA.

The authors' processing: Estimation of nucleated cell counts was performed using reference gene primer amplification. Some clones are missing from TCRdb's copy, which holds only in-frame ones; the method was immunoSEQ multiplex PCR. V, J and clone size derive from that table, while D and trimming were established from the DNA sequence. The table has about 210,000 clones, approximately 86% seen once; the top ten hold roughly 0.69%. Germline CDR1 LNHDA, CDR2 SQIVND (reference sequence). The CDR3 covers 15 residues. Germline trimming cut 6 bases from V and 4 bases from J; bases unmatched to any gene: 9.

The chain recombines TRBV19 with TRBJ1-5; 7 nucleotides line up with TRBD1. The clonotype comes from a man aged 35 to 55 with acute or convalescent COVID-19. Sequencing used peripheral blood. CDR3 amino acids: CASRTSGQINQPQHF. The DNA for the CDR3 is TGTGCCAGTAGGACCTCGGGACAGATAAATCAGCCCCAGCATTTT. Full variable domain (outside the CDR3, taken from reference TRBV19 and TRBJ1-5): DGGITQSPKYLFRKEGQNVTLSCEQNLNHDAMYWYRQDPGQGLRLIYYSQIVNDFQKGDIAEGYSVSREKKESFPLTVTSAQKNPTAFYLCASRTSGQINQPQHFGDGTRLSIL.